This T cell receptor beta chain was identified during a study of OX40 agonist ivuxolimab in advanced cancers. Study summary: From roughly 20 to 85 years was the age range, with a mean of roughly 59 years, and 65% to 90% were male. A history of anti-PD-1, anti-PD-L1 or anti-CTLA-4 therapy was acceptable, and 40% had some.

This CDR3 region has 14 residues. Germline V gene lookup returns CDR1 MNHEY and CDR2 SVGAGI. V shed 6 bases and J 6 bases; nucleotides not matched to a gene: 5. Note on this clone: Antigen unknown.

Assay: immunoSEQ multiplex PCR; the TCRdb copy retains only in-frame clones and omits some. The sample consists of about 45,000 clones, around 86% of them appearing once. Points from the study as a whole: Dose levels from 0.1 to 3.0 mg/kg saw CD4+ and CD8+ blood T cells expand clonally by week 6. Antigen specificity was not determined for the expanded peripheral T cells.

The starting material was CD4+ or CD8+ T cells sorted from blood, obtained in a trial of the OX40 agonist ivuxolimab. This sequence joins TRBV6-5 and TRBJ2-2; 9 bases are a match to TRBD1. The source of this sequence is an adult with an advanced solid tumor such as melanoma, head and neck, liver or kidney cancer. The CDR3 sequence is CASSSWTGAGELFF. The DNA of the CDR3 is TGTGCCAGCAGCTCTTGGACAGGGGCCGGGGAGCTGTTTTTT.